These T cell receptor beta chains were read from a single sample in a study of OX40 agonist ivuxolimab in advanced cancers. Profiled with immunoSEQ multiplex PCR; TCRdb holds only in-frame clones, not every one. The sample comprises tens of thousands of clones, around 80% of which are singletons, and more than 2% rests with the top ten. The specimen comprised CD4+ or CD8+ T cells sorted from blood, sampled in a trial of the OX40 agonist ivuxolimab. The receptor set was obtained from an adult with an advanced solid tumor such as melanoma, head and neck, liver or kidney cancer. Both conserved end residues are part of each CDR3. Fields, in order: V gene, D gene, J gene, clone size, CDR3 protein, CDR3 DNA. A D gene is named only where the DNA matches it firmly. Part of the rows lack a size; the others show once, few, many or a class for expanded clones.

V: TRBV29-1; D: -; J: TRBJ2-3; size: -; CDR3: CSSRTGGASIRDTQYF; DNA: TGCAGCTCCCGAACCGGGGGCGCCTCGATCAGGGATACGCAGTATTTT
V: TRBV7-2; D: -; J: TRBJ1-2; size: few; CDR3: CASAGSNYGYTF; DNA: TGTGCCAGCGCTGGGTCTAACTATGGCTACACCTTC
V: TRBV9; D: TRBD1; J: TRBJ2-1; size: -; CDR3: CASSPSGQLLYNEQFF; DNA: TGTGCCAGCAGCCCGTCGGGACAGCTCTTATACAATGAGCAGTTCTTC
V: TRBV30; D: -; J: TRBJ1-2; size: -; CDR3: CAWTPPGNHGYTF; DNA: TGTGCCTGGACTCCCCCCGGGAACCATGGCTACACCTTC
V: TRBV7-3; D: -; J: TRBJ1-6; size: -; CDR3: CASSLGQNNSPLHF; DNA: TGTGCCAGCAGCTTAGGACAGAATAATTCACCCCTCCACTTT
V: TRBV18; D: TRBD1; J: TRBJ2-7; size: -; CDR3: CASSPDRTGGAYEQYF; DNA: TGTGCCAGCTCACCCGATCGGACAGGGGGCGCGTACGAGCAGTACTTC
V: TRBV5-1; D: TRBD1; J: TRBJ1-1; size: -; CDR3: CASSVPQGREAFF; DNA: TGCGCCAGCAGCGTGCCACAGGGGAGAGAGGCTTTCTTT
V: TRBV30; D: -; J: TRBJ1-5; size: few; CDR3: CAWSVRAGNQPQHF; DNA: TGTGCCTGGAGTGTACGGGCAGGGAATCAGCCCCAGCATTTT
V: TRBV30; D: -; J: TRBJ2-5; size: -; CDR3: CAWSVPHRQETQYF; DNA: TGTGCCTGGAGTGTACCTCACCGGCAAGAGACCCAGTACTTC
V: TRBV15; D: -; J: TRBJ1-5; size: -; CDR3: CATSREDKVGQPQHF; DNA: TGTGCCACCAGCAGAGAGGATAAGGTGGGCCAGCCCCAGCATTTT
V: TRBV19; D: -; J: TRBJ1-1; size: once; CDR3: CASSIVGVNTEAFF; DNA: TGTGCCAGTAGTATCGTGGGAGTGAACACTGAAGCTTTCTTT
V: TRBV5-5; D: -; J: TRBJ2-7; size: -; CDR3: CASSLAQGSSYEQYF; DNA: TGTGCCAGCAGCTTGGCCCAGGGCTCATCCTACGAGCAGTACTTC
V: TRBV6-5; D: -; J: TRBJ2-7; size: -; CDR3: CASSGWTADEQYF; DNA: TGTGCCAGCAGTGGCTGGACAGCTGACGAGCAGTACTTC
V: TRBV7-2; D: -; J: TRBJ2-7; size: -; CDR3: CASSLLSGSSYEQYF; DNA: TGTGCCAGCAGCTTATTAAGCGGGTCTTCCTACGAGCAGTACTTC
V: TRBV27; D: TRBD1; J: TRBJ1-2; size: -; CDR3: CASSFSQGDGYTF; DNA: TGTGCCAGCAGTTTTAGCCAGGGGGATGGCTACACCTTC
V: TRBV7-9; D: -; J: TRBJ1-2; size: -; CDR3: CASSLPIIGYGYTF; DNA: TGTGCCAGCAGCCTTCCCATTATAGGCTATGGCTACACCTTC
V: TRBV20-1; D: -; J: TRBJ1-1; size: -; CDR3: CSARVDTQFLF; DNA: TGCAGTGCTAGAGTCGACACCCAGTTTCTCTTT
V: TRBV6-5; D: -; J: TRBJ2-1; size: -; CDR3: CASTENLGEQFF; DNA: TGTGCCAGCACCGAAAATTTAGGTGAGCAGTTCTTC
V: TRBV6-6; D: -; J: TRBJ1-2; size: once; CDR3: CASSLDRRYGYTF; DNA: TGTGCCAGCAGTCTGGACAGACGATATGGCTACACCTTC
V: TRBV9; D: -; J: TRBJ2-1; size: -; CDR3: CASSAGQYYNEQFF; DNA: TGTGCCAGCAGCGCCGGACAGTACTACAATGAGCAGTTCTTC